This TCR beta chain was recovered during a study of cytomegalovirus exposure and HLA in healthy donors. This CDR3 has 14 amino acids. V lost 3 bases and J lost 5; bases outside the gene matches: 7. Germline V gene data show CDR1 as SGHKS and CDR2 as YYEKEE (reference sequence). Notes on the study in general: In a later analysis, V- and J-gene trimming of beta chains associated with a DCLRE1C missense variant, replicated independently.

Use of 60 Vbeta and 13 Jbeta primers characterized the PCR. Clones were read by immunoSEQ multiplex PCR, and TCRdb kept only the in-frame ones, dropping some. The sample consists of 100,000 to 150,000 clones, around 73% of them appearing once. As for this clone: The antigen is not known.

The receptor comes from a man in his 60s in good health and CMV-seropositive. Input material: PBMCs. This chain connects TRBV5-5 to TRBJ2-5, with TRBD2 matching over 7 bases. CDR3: CASSSTSEGETQYF. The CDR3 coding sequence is TGTGCCAGCAGCTCAACTAGCGAGGGGGAGACCCAGTACTTC. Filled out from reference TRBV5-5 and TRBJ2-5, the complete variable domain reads DAGVTQSPTHLIKTRGQQVTLRCSPISGHKSVSWYQQVLGQGPQFIFQYYEKEERGRGNFPDRFSARQFPNYSSELNVNALLLGDSALYLCASSSTSEGETQYFGPGTRLLVL.